This TCR beta chain was sequenced in a study of CD8+CD57+ T cells in acquired aplastic anemia. On the study more broadly: Each DNA sample taken from sorted CD4+ and CD8+ cells came to 3 to 4 ug on average. An average of about 11 million reads for CD4+ cells was obtained from healthy donors.

Genomic DNA served as template for TCR beta VDJ and CDR3 profiling. TCRdb re-analysed the reads in MiXCR, keeping a single row per CDR3 protein. The table includes about 400,000 distinct CDR3 sequences, around 72% detected once. This CDR3 spans 16 amino acids. The germline gives CDR1 SGHTA, CDR2 FQGNSA. The study, taken as a whole, reports: Around 27 sequences, all CD8+ CDR3, were shared between patients and controls. With respect to CD8+ Simpson's diversity, patients and controls did not differ significantly.

A note on this clonotype: Its specificity is unknown. One end of the junction fails to match germline, which may point to a read error.

Sample: sorted CD4+, CD8+, or CD8+CD57+ T cells (not recorded which) from PBMCs. J is TRBJ1-1 and V is TRBV7-2, with 9 bases matching TRBD1. The TCR comes from a human donor in good health, serving as a control. CDR3 bases: TGTGCCAGCAGCGGCCGGGACAGGGACCAAGACACTCAAGCTTTCTTT. It yields the protein CASSGRDRDQDTQAFF.